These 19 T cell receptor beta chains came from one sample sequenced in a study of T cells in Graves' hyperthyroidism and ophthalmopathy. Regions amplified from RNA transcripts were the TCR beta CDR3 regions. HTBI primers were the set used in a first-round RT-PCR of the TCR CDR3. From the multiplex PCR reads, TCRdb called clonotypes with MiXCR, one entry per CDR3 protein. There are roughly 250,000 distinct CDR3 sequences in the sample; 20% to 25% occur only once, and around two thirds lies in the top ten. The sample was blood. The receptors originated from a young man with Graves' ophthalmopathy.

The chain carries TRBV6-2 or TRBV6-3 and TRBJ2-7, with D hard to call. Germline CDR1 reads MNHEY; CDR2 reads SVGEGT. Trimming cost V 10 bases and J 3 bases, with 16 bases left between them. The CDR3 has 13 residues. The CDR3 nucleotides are TGTGCCACTACATCTTACACCGACTACGAGCAGTACTTC. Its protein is CATTSYTDYEQYF.

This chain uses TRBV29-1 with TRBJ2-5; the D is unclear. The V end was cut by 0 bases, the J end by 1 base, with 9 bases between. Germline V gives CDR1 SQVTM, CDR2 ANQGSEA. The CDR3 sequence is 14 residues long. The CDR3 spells CSVEDSGFQETQYF. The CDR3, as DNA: TGCAGCGTTGAAGACTCTGGGTTCCAAGAGACCCAGTACTTC.

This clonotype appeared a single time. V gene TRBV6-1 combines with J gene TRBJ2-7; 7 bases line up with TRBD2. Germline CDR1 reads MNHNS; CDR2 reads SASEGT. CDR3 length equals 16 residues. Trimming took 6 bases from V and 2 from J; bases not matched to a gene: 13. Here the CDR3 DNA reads TGTGCCAGCAGGAATAGTATTTGGCGGGAGCCCTACGAGCAGTACTTC. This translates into CASRNSIWREPYEQYF.

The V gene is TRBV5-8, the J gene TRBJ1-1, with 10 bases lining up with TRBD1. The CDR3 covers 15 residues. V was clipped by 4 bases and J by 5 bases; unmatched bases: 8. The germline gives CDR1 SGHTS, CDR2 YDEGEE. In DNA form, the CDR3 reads TGTGCCAGCAGCCTTCCCGGACAGGGGGGGACTGAAGCTTTCTTT. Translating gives CASSLPGQGGTEAFF.

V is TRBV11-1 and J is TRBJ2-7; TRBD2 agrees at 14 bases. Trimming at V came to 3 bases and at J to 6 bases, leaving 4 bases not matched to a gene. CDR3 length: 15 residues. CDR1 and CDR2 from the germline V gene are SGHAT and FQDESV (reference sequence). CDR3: CASSLTGLAGGEQYF. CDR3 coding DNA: TGTGCCAGCAGCTTGACAGGACTAGCGGGAGGCGAGCAGTACTTC.

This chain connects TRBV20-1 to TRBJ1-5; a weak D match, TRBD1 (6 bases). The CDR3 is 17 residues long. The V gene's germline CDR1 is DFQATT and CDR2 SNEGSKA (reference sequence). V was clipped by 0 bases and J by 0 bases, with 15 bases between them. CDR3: CSARDNWGLYSNQPQHF. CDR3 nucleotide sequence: TGCAGTGCTAGAGATAATTGGGGGCTCTATAGCAATCAGCCCCAGCATTTT.

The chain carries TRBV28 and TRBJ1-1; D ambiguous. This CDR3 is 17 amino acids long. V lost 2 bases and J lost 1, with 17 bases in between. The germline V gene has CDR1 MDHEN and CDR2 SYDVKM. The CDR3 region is CASSLIYRDTKNTEAFF. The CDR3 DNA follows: TGTGCCAGCAGTTTAATCTACAGAGATACTAAGAACACTGAAGCTTTCTTT. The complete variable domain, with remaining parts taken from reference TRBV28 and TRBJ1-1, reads DVKVTQSSRYLVKRTGEKVFLECVQDMDHENMFWYRQDPGLGLRLIYFSYDVKMKEKGDIPEGYSVSREKKERFSLILESASTNQTSMYLCASSLIYRDTKNTEAFFGQGTRLTVV.

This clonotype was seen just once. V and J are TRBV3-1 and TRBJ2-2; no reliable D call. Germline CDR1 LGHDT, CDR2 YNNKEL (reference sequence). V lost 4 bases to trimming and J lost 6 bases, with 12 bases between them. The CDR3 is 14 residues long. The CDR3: CASSLQTGSGELFF. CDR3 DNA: TGTGCCAGCAGCCTCCAGACGGGTTCCGGGGAGCTGTTTTTT.

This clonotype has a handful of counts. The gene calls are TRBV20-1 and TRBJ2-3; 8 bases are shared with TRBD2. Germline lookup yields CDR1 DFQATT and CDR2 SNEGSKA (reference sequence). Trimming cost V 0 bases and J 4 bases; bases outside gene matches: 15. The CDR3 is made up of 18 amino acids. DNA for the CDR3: TGCAGTGCTAGAGATATAAGAGGTGGACAAGCGGGAGCAGATACGCAGTATTTT. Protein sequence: CSARDIRGGQAGADTQYF.

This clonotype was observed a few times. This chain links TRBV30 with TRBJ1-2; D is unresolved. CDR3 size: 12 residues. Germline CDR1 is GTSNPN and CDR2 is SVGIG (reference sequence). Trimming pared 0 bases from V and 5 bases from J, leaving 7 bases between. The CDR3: CAWSVGRYGYTF. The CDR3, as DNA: TGTGCCTGGAGTGTTGGGAGGTATGGCTACACCTTC.

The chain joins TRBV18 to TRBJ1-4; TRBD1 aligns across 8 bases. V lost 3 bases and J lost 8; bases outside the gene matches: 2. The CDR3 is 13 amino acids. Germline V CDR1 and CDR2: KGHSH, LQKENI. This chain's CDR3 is CASSPGQEEKLFF. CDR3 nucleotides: TGTGCCAGCTCACCGGGACAGGAAGAAAAACTGTTTTTT.

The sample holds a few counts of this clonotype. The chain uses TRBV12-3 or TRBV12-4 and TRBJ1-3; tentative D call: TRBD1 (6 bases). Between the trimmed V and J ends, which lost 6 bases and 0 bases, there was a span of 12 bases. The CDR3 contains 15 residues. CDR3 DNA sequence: TGTGCCAGCAGACAGGGACACCTCTCTGGAAACACCATATATTTT. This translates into CASRQGHLSGNTIYF.

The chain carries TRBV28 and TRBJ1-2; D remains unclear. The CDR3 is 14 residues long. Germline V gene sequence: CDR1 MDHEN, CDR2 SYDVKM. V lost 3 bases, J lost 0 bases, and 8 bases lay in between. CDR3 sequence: CASSLSPANYGYTF. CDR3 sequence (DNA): TGTGCCAGCAGTTTGTCGCCAGCTAACTATGGCTACACCTTC.

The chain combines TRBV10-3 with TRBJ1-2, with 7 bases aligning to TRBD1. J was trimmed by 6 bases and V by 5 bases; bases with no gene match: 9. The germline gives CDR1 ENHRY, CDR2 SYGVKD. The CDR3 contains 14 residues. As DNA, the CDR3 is TGTGCCATCAGTAAAGGGACAGATGAGAATGGCTACACCTTC. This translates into CAISKGTDENGYTF.

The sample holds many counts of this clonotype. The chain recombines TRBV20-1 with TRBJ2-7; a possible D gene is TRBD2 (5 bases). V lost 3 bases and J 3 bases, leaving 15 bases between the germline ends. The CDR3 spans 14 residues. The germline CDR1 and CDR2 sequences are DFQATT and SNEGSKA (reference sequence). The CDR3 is CSASTGVEGYEQYF. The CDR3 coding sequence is TGCAGTGCTAGTACCGGGGTGGAAGGCTACGAGCAGTACTTC.

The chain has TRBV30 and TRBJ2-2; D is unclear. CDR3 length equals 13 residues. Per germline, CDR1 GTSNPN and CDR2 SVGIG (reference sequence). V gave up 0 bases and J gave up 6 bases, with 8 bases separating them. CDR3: CAWSVFEAGELFF. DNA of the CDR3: TGTGCCTGGAGTGTATTCGAGGCCGGGGAGCTGTTTTTT. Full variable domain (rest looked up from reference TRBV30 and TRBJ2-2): SQTIHQWPATLVQPVGSPLSLECTVEGTSNPNLYWYRQAAGRGLQLLFYSVGIGQISSEVPQNLSASRPQDRQFILSSKKLLLSDSGFYLCAWSVFEAGELFFGEGSRLTVL.

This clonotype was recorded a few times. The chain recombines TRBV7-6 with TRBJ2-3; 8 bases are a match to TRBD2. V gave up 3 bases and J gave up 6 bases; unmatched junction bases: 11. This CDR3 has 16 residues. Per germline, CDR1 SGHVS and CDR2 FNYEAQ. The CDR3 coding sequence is TGTGCCAGCAGCTTTTCCGGGACTAGTATCTGGGATACGCAGTATTTT. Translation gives CASSFSGTSIWDTQYF.

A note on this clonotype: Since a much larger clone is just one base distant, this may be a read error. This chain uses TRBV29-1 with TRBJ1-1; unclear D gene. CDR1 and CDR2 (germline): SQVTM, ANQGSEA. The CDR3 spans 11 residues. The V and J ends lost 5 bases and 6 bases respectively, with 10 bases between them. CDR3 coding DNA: TGCAGCGTTACACGTGCCTCTGAAGCTTTCTTT. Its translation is CSVTRASEAFF.

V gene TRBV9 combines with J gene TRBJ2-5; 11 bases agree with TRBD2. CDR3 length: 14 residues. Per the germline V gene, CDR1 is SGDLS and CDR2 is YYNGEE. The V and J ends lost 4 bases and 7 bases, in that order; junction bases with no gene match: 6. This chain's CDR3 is CASSLSGRAGTQYF. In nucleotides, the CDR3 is TGTGCCAGCAGCCTTAGCGGGAGGGCCGGGACCCAGTACTTC. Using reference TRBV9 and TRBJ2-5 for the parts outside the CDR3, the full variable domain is DSGVTQTPKHLITATGQRVTLRCSPRSGDLSVYWYQQSLDQGLQFLIQYYNGEERAKGNILERFSAQQFPDLHSELNLSSLELGDSALYFCASSLSGRAGTQYFGPGTRLLVL.